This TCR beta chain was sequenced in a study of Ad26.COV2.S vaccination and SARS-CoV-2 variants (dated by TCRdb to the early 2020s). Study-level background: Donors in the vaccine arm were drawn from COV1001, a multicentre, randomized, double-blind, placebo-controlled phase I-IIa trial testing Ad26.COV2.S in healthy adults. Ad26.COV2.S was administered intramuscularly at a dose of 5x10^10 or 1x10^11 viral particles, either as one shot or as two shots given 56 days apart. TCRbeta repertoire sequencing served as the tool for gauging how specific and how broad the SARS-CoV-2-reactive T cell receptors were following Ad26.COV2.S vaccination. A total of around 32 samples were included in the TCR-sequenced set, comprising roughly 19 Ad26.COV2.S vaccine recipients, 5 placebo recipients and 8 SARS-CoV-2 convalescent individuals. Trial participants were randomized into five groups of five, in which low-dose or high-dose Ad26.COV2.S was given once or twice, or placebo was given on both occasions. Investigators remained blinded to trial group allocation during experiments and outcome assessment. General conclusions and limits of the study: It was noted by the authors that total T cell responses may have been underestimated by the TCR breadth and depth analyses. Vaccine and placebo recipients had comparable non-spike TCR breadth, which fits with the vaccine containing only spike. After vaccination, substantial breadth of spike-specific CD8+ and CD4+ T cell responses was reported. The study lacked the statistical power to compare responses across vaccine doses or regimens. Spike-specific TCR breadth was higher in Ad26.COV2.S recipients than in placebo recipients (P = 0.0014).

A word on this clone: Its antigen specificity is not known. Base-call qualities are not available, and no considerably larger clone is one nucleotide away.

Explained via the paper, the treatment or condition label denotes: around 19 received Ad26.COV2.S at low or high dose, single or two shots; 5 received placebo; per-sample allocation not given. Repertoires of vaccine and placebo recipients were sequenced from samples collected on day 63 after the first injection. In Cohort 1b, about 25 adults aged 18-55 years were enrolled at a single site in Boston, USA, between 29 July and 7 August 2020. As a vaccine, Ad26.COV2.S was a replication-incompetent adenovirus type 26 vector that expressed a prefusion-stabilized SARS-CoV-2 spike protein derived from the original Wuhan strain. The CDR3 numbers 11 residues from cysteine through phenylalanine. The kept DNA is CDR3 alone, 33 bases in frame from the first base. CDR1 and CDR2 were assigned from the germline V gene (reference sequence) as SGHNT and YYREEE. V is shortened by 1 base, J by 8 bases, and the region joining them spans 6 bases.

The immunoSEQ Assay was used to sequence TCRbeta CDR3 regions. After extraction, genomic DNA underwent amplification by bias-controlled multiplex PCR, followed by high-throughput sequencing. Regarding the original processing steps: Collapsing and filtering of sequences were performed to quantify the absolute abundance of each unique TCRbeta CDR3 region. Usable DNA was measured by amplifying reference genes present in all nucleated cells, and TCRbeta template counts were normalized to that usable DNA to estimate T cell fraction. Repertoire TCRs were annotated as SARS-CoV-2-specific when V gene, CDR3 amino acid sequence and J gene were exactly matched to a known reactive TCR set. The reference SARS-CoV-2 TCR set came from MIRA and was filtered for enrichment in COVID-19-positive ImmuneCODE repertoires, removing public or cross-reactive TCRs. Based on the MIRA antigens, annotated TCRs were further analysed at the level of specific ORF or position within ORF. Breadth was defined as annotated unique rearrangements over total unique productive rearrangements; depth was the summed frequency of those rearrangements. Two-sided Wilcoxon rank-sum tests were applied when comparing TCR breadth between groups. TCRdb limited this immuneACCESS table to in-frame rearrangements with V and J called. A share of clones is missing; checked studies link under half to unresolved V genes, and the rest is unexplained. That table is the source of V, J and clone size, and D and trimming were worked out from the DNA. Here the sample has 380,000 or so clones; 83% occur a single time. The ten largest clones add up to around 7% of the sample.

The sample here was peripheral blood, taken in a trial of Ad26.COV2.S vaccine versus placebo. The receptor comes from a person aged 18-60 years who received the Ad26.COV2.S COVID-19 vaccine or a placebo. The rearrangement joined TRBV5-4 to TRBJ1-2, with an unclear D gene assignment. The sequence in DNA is TGTGCCAGCAGCTTGCAGGACGGCTACACCTTC. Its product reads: CASSLQDGYTF.